This T cell receptor (beta chain) originates from a study of PD-1 blockade in classical Hodgkin lymphoma. Study-wide results and caveats: Reasons behind the repertoire differences stay unclear, perhaps disease activity or earlier therapy. CD4+ TCR diversity, unlike CD8+, climbed significantly by C4D1.

A note on this clone: The antigen remains unidentified.

This CDR3 is built from 11 residues. Germline CDR1 is MDHEN and CDR2 is SYDVKM. V was trimmed by 7 bases and J by 9 bases, leaving 11 bases between them. Profiling relied on immunoSEQ multiplex PCR, and the TCRdb table lists in-frame clones only, not all of them. The sample consists of 60,000 or so clones, roughly nine tenths of them appearing once. Autologous stem cell transplantation was followed by relapse in every patient, and brentuximab vedotin exposure varied. This material consisted of peripheral blood mononuclear cells (PBMCs), taken at baseline. This sequence was found in a human donor with classical Hodgkin lymphoma. The rearrangement uses TRBV28 and TRBJ2-3, with D possibly TRBD2 on 7 matching bases. CDR3 DNA: TGTGCCAGCAATAGGGGGGGAACGCAGTATTTT. Translation: CASNRGGTQYF.